The clone carrying this T cell receptor beta chain was seen repeatedly, ten times or more. Its antigen is as yet unknown. These data belong to a study of spatial heterogeneity in lung cancer. Turning to the study itself: Across the raw uncorrected reads, a unique TCR and UMI combination was observed, on average, more than ten times.

Each TCR cDNA molecule carried a unique molecular identifier. TCRdb independently ran MiXCR on the 5' RACE reads; one entry per CDR3 protein. The table shows under 80,000 distinct CDR3 sequences, with nearly 6.5% occurring only once. Study results and caveats: Ubiquitous expanded tumor TCRs showed up in blood more at resection than follow-up.

This CDR3 region has 13 residues. Trimming pared 4 bases from V and 6 bases from J, leaving 15 bases between. Germline CDR1 is GTSNPN and CDR2 is SVGIG (reference sequence). Time point here: sample taken at primary tumor resection. Tumor, nontumor lung or frozen PBMC supplied whole RNA, sequenced without sorting. Sequences were derived from PBMCs, sampled at surgery. The chain couples TRBV30 to TRBJ1-2; D is possibly TRBD1 (5 bases). The sequence was collected from a female donor with early-stage non-small cell lung cancer. Written as DNA, the CDR3 is TGTGCCTGGAATCGGGACTTACTTAATGGCTACACCTTC. This gives the protein CAWNRDLLNGYTF.